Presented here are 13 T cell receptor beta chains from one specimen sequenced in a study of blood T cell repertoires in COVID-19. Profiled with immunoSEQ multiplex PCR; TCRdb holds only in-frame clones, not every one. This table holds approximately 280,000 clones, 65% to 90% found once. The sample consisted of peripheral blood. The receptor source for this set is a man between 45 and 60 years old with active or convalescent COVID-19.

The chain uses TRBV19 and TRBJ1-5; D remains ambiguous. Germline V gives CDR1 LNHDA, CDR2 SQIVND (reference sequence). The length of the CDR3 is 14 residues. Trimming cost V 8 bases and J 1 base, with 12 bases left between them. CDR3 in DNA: TGTGCCAGTTCCCCGCGGTCGAGCAATCAGCCCCAGCATTTT. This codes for CASSPRSSNQPQHF.

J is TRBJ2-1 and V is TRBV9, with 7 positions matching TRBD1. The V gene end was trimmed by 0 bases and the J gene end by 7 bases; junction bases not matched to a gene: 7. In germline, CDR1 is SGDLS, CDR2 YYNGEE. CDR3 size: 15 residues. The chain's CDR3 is CASSVGTGSRNEQFF. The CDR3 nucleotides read TGTGCCAGCAGCGTAGGGACAGGCTCGAGGAATGAGCAGTTCTTC.

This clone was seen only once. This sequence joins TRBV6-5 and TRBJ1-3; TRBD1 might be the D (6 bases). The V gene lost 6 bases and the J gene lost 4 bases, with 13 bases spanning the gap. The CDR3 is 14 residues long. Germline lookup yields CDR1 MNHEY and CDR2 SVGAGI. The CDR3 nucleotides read TGTGCCAGCAGCTCCCAGGGGTCCGGAAACACCATATATTTT. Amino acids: CASSSQGSGNTIYF.

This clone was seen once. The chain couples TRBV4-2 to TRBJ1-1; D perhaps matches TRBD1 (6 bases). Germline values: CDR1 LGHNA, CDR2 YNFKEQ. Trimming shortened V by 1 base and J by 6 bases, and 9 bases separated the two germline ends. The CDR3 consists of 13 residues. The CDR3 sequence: CASSQAGGAEAFF. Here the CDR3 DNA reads TGTGCCAGCAGCCAAGCGGGGGGCGCTGAAGCTTTCTTT.

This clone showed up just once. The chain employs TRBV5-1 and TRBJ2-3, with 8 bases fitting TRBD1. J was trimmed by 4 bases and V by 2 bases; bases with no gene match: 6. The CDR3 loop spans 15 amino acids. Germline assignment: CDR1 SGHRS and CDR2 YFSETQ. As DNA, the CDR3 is TGCGCCAGCAGCTTTGCAGGGGGCTCCGCAGATACGCAGTATTTT. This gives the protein CASSFAGGSADTQYF.

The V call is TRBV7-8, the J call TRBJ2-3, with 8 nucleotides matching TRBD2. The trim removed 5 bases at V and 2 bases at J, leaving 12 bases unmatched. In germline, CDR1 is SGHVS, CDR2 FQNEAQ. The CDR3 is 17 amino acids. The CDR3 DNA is TGTGCCAGCAGCCCGGGGGGGGAGGGCCTTTACACAGATACGCAGTATTTT. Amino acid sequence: CASSPGGEGLYTDTQYF.

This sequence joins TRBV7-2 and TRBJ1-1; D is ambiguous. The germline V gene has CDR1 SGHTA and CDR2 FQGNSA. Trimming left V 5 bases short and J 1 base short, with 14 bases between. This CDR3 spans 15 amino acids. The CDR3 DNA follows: TGTGCCAGCAGCCCCAATCGGGTGGAGAACACTGAAGCTTTCTTT. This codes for CASSPNRVENTEAFF.

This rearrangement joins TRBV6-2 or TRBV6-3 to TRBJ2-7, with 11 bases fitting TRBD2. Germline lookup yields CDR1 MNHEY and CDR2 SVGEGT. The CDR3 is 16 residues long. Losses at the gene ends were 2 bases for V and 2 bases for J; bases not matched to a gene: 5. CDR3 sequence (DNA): TGTGCCAGCAGTTACCTGTTTAGCGGGAGGGCCTACGAGCAGTACTTC. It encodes CASSYLFSGRAYEQYF.

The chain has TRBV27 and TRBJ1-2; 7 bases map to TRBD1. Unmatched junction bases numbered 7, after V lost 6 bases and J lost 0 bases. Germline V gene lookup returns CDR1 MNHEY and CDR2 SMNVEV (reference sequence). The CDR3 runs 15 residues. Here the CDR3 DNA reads TGTGCCAGCAGACTGGGGACAGCTTCTAACTATGGCTACACCTTC. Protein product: CASRLGTASNYGYTF.

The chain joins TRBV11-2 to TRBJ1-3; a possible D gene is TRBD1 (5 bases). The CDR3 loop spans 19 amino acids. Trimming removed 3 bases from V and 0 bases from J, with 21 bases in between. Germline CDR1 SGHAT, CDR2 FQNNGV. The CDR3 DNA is TGTGCCAGCAGCTTGGGTTCGGGGGACCGGACTAACTCTGGAAACACCATATATTTT. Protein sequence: CASSLGSGDRTNSGNTIYF.

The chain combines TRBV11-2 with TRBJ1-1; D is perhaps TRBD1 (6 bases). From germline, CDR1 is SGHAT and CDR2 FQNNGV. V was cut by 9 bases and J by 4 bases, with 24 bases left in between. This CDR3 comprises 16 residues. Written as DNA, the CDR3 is TGTGCCAGTGGGAACAATAGGGGGGGCGTAGTCACTGAAGCTTTCTTT. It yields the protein CASGNNRGGVVTEAFF. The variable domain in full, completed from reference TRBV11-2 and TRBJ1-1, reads EAGVAQSPRYKIIEKRQSVAFWCNPISGHATLYWYQQILGQGPKLLIQFQNNGVVDDSQLPKDRFSAERLKGVDSTLKIQPAKLEDSAVYLCASGNNRGGVVTEAFFGQGTRLTVV.

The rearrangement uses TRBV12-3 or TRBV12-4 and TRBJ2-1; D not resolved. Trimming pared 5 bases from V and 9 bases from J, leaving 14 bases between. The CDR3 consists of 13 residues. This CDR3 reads CASSAPLAFEQFF. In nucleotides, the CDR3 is TGTGCCAGCAGTGCCCCTTTAGCATTTGAGCAGTTCTTC.

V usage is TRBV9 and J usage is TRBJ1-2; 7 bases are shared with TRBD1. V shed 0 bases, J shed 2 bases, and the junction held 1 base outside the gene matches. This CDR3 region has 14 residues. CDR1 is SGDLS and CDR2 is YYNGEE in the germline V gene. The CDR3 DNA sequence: TGTGCCAGCAGCGTAGGGACAGGAAACTATGGCTACACCTTC. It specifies CASSVGTGNYGYTF.